The present T cell receptor (beta chain) was sequenced within a study of spatial heterogeneity in lung cancer. Study-level findings and limits: One measure, the expanded intratumoral alpha and beta TCR count, tracked tumor mutation counts.

Time point in this sample: sample taken at primary tumor resection. Samples were donated by 72 untreated early-stage non-small cell lung cancer patients. Researchers sequenced whole RNA taken from tumor, nontumor lung or frozen PBMC without sorting. One entry per CDR3 protein, called by TCRdb with MiXCR from the 5' RACE reads. The sample contains some 6,000 distinct CDR3 sequences, roughly a sixth of which appear only once. Notes on this clonotype: The antigen remains undetermined. A much bigger clone sits one base away, suggesting this may be a read error.

CDR1 is SGHRS and CDR2 is YFSETQ in the germline V gene. The CDR3 length is 14 residues. This TCR came from a male donor with early-stage non-small cell lung cancer. The specimen was lung tumor tissue, collected at surgery. The rearrangement joins TRBV5-1 to TRBJ2-7; 9 bases line up with TRBD1. This CDR3 is CASSPDRGAYKQYF. CDR3 nucleotide sequence: TGCGCCAGCAGCCCGGACAGGGGAGCCTACAAGCAGTACTTC. Based on the CDR3 plus reference TRBV5-1 and TRBJ2-7, the full variable domain is KAGVTQTPRYLIKTRGQQVTLSCSPISGHRSVSWYQQTPGQGLQFLFEYFSETQRNKGNFPGRFSGRQFSNSRSEMNVSTLELGDSALYLCASSPDRGAYKQYFGPGTRLTVT.